This section outlines one T cell receptor (beta chain) sequence together with its context. The specificity of this receptor is unknown. No much larger clonotype is one base removed from it; base qualities were not supplied. The record originates from a study of blood T cell repertoires in COVID-19 (dated by TCRdb to 2020 to 2022). Background for the entire study: Samples from collaborators originated in the United States, Italy and Spain and spanned both the acute and convalescent phases of COVID-19. The repertoires were released in a freely available public database meant as a resource for research on the immune response to SARS-CoV-2. Samples came from the ongoing ImmuneRACE study (first 160 participants) plus 1,254 subjects from 6 global collaborators. The prospective study material was composed of cDNA or gDNA derived from T cells, B-cell-depleted T cells, or PBMCs. Sample metadata almost always included a de-identified subject ID, COVID-19 status, age in years and sex. Subjects who had been exposed to COVID-19, were actively infected with it, or had recovered from it provided the deeply sampled blood TCRbeta repertoires that made up the dataset. Where available, HLA class I and class II types were obtained from metadata supplied by the sample provider rather than from assay-based typing. Findings and caveats that apply to the study as a whole: The amount of clinical and demographic metadata varied by source and participant and was provided uncurated.

TCRbeta CDR3 regions were amplified from genomic DNA using the immunoSEQ Assay, a bias-controlled multiplex PCR. Under the source paper's analysis protocol: The number of nucleated cells in each sample was estimated from the amplification of reference gene primers within the assay. Sequence reads were collapsed and filtered to measure the absolute abundance of every unique TCRbeta CDR3 rearrangement. For each sample, productive Simpson clonality was calculated as the square root of Simpson's diversity index across productive rearrangements. TCRdb took this table from immuneACCESS and kept in-frame rearrangements with V and J called. Such tables lack part of the clones; where checked against another copy, unresolved V genes explain under half of the gap, and the rest is unexplained. V and J calls and clone size are those listed in that table; D and trimming were worked out from the DNA. Across this sample there are approximately 67,000 clones, with approximately 80% seen only once. Less than 8.5% of the sample lies in the top ten.

Collaborating institutions collected whole blood in K2EDTA tubes following their own protocols. For TCRbeta analysis, collaborators shipped samples in one of three forms: frozen whole blood, isolated PBMCs, or DNA extracted from either of those sample types. Via the germline V gene, CDR1 is MRHNA and CDR2 SNTAGT. Trimming takes 6 bases off V and 6 bases off J; junction bases not matched to a gene: 11. Counted from cysteine to phenylalanine, this CDR3 has 15 amino acids. Here the CDR3 DNA is all that survives: 45 bases in frame from base 1. Sequencing input: peripheral blood. The receptor was isolated from a man aged 60 to 69 with acute or convalescent COVID-19. The chain is made from TRBV6-4 and TRBJ2-1, with 7 bases matching TRBD1. The CDR3 has the sequence CASSPDRVALNEQFF. Here is the DNA: TGTGCCAGCAGCCCCGACAGGGTGGCGCTCAATGAGCAGTTCTTC.